The 3 T cell receptor beta chains listed next were all sequenced from one sample in a study of spatial heterogeneity in lung cancer. Time point: sample taken at primary tumor resection. TCRdb recomputed calls from the 5' RACE reads with MiXCR, one row per CDR3 protein. Among approximately 25,000 distinct CDR3 sequences listed, 8.8% were seen once. Notes on the study in general: Tumor mutation counts were tracked by expanded intratumoral alpha and beta TCR counts.

No antigens are known for them. The material was lung tumor tissue, obtained at surgery. The receptor set was obtained from a male donor with early-stage non-small cell lung cancer.

The chain carries TRBV28 and TRBJ1-6; unclear D gene. The V and J ends lost 6 bases and 7 bases respectively, with 19 bases between them. The CDR3 totals 16 residues. Looked up from germline, CDR1 is MDHEN and CDR2 is SYDVKM. The CDR3 region has the DNA TGTGCCAGCAGAGCCGGGAGGTTTGAGCTAAATTCACCCCTCCACTTT. This encodes CASRAGRFELNSPLHF.

This clonotype occurred a few times. The gene calls are TRBV5-1 and TRBJ1-5; unclear D gene. Germline V gene data show CDR1 as SGHRS and CDR2 as YFSETQ. V shed 0 bases and J shed 2 bases, with 6 bases lying between them. CDR3 length equals 14 residues. The CDR3 sequence: CASSLGEGNQPQHF. DNA of the CDR3: TGCGCCAGCAGCTTGGGTGAGGGCAATCAGCCCCAGCATTTT.

At least ten counts were recorded for this clonotype. This chain connects TRBV28 to TRBJ2-1; D is possibly TRBD2 (6 bases). From germline, CDR1 is MDHEN and CDR2 SYDVKM. V lost 6 bases to trimming and J lost 5 bases, with 17 bases between them. CDR3 length: 15 residues. The CDR3 sequence is CASSRDPWGDNEQFF. Here the CDR3 DNA reads TGTGCCAGCAGCAGGGACCCATGGGGGGACAATGAGCAGTTCTTC. The full variable domain, with the rest looked up from reference TRBV28 and TRBJ2-1, is DVKVTQSSRYLVKRTGEKVFLECVQDMDHENMFWYRQDPGLGLRLIYFSYDVKMKEKGDIPEGYSVSREKKERFSLILESASTNQTSMYLCASSRDPWGDNEQFFGPGTRLTVL.